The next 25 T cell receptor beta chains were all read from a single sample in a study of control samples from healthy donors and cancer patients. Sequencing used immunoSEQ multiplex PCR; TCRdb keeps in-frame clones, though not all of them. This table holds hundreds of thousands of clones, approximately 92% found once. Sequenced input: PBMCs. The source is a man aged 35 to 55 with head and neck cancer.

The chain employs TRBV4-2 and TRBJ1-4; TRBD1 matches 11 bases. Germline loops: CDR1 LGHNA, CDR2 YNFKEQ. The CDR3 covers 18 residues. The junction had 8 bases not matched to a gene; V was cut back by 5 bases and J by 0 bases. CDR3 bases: TGTGCCAGCAGCTCCAGGACAGGGGGCGCACCAACTAATGAAAAACTGTTTTTT. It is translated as CASSSRTGGAPTNEKLFF.

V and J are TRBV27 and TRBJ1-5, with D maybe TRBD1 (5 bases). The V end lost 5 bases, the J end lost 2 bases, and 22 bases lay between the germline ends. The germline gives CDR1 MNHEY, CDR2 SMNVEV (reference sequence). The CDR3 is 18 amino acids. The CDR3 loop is CASSLTSEGSSGNQPQHF. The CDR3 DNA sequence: TGTGCCAGCAGTCTAACGTCGGAGGGGTCAAGCGGCAATCAGCCCCAGCATTTT.

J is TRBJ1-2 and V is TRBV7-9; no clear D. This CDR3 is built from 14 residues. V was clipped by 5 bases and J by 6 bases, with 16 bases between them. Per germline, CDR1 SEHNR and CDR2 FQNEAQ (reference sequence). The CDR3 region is CASSPSEGVDGYTF. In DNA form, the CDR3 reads TGTGCCAGCAGCCCTTCGGAGGGCGTCGATGGCTACACCTTC. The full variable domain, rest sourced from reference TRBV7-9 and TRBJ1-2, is DTGVSQNPRHKITKRGQNVTFRCDPISEHNRLYWYRQTLGQGPEFLTYFQNEAQLEKSRLLSDRFSAERPKGSFSTLEIQRTEQGDSAMYLCASSPSEGVDGYTFGSGTRLTVV.

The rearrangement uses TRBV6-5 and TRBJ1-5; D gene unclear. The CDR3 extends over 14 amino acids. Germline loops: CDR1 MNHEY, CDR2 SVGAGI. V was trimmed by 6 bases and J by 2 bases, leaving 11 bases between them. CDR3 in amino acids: CASSYKGGNQPQHF. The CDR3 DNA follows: TGTGCCAGCAGCTATAAAGGCGGCAATCAGCCCCAGCATTTT.

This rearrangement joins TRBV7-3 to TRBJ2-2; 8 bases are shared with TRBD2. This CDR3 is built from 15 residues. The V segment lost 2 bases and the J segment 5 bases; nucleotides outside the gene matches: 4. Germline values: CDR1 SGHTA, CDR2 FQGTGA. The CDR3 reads CASSLRAGATGELFF. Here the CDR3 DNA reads TGTGCCAGCAGCTTACGAGCGGGAGCAACCGGGGAGCTGTTTTTT.

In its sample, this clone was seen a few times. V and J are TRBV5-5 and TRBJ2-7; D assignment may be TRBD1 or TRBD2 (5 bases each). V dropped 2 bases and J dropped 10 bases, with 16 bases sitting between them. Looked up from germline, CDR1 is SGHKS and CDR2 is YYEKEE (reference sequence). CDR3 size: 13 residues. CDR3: CASSLRGEGYQYF. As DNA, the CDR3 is TGTGCCAGCAGCTTAAGAGGTGAGGGGTATCAGTACTTC. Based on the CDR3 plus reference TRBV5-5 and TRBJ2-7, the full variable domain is DAGVTQSPTHLIKTRGQQVTLRCSPISGHKSVSWYQQVLGQGPQFIFQYYEKEERGRGNFPDRFSARQFPNYSSELNVNALLLGDSALYLCASSLRGEGYQYFGPGTRLTVT.

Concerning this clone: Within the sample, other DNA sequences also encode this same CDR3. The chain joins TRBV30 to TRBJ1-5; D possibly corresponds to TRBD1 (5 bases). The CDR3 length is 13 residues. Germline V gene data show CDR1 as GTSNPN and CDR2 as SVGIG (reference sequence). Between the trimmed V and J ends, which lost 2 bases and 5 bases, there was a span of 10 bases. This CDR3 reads CAWSRGGDQPQHF. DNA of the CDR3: TGTGCCTGGAGTCGGGGGGGTGATCAGCCCCAGCATTTT.

CDR3: CASIFRGQGALRSYNEQFF. The CDR3 region has the DNA TGTGCCAGCATTTTTAGGGGACAGGGGGCCCTTCGCTCCTACAATGAGCAGTTCTTC. The J gene is TRBJ2-1, the V gene TRBV28; TRBD1 matches 12 bases. The germline CDR1 and CDR2 sequences are MDHEN and SYDVKM. The V segment lost 7 bases and the J segment 0 bases; nucleotides outside the gene matches: 13. This CDR3 is built from 19 residues.

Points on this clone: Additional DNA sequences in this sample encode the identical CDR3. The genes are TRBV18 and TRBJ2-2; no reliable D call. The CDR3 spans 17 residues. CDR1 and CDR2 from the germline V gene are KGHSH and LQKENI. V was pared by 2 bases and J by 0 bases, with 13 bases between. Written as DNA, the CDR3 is TGTGCCAGCTCACCAGCCCTGGGCGCTACGAACACCGGGGAGCTGTTTTTT. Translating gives CASSPALGATNTGELFF.

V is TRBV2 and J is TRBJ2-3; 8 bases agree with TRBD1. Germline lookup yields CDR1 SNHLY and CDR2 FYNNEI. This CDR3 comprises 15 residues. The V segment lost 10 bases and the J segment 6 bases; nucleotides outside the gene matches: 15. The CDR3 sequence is CAITRGQGYMDTQYF. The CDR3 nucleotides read TGTGCCATCACAAGAGGACAGGGTTATATGGATACGCAGTATTTT.

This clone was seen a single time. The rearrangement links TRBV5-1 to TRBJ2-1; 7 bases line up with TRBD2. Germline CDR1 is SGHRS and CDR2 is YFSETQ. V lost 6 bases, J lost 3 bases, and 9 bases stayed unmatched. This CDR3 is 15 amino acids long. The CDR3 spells CASKSGLSNYNEQFF. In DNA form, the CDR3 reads TGCGCCAGCAAATCGGGACTATCAAACTACAATGAGCAGTTCTTC.

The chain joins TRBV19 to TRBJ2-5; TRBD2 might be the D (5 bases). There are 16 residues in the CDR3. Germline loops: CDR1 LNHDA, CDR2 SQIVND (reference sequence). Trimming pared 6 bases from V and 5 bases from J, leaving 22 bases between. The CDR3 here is CASSRMDSTGRETQYF. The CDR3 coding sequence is TGTGCCAGTAGCCGTATGGACTCGACGGGTAGGGAGACCCAGTACTTC.

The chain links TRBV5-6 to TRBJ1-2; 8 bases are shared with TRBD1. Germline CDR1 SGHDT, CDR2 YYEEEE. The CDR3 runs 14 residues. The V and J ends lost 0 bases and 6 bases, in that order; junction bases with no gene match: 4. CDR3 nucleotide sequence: TGTGCCAGCAGCTTGGACAGGGGGAACAATGGCTACACCTTC. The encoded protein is CASSLDRGNNGYTF.

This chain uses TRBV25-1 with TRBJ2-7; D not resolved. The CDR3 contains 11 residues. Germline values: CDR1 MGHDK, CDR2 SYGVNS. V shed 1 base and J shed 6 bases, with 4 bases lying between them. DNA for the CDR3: TGTGCCAGCAGTGAATCGTCCGAGCAGTACTTC. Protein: CASSESSEQYF.

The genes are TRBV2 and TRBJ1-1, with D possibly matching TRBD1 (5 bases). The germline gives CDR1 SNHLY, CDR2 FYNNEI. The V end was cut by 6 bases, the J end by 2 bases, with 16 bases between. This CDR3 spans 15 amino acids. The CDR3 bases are TGTGCCAGCAGCCGGGCGGCAGGGATTAACACTGAAGCTTTCTTT. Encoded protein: CASSRAAGINTEAFF. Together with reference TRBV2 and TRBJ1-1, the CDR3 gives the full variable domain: EPEVTQTPSHQVTQMGQEVILRCVPISNHLYFYWYRQILGQKVEFLVSFYNNEISEKSEIFDDQFSVERPDGSNFTLKIRSTKLEDSAMYFCASSRAAGINTEAFFGQGTRLTVV.

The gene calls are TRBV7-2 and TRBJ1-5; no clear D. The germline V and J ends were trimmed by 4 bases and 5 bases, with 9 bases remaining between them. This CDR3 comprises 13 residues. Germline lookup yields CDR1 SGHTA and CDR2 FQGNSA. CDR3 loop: CASSWRSDQPQHF. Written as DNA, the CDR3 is TGTGCCAGCAGCTGGCGGAGCGATCAGCCCCAGCATTTT.

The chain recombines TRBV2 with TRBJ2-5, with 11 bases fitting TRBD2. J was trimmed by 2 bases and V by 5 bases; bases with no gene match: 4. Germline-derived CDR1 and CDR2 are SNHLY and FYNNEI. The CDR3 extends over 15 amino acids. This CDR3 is CASSKGLAAQETQYF. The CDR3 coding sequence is TGTGCCAGCAGTAAGGGACTAGCGGCTCAAGAGACCCAGTACTTC. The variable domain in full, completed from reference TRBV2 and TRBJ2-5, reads EPEVTQTPSHQVTQMGQEVILRCVPISNHLYFYWYRQILGQKVEFLVSFYNNEISEKSEIFDDQFSVERPDGSNFTLKIRSTKLEDSAMYFCASSKGLAAQETQYFGPGTRLLVL.

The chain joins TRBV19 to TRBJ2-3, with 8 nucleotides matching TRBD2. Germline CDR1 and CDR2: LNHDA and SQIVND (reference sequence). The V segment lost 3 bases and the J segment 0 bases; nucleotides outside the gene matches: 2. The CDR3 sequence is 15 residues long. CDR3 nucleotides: TGTGCCAGTAGTATTCGGGGGGGGAGCACAGATACGCAGTATTTT. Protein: CASSIRGGSTDTQYF. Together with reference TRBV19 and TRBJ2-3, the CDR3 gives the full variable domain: DGGITQSPKYLFRKEGQNVTLSCEQNLNHDAMYWYRQDPGQGLRLIYYSQIVNDFQKGDIAEGYSVSREKKESFPLTVTSAQKNPTAFYLCASSIRGGSTDTQYFGPGTRLTVL.

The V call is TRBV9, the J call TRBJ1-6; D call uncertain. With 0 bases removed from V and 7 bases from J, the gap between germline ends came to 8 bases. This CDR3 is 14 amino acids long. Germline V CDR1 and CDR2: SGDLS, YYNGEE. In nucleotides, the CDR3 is TGTGCCAGCAGCGTAGGGCCGCCGAATTCACCCCTCCACTTT. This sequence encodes CASSVGPPNSPLHF.

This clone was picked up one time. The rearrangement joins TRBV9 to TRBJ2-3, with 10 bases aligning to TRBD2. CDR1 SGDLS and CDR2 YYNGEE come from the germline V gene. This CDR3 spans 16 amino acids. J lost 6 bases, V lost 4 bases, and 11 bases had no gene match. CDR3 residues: CASSHLEREGPDTQYF. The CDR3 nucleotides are TGTGCCAGCAGCCACCTGGAGCGGGAGGGCCCCGATACGCAGTATTTT.

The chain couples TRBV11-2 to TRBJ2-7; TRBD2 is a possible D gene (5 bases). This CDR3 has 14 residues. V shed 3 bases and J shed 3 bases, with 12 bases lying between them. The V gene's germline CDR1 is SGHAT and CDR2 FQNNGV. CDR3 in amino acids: CASSFGLPSYEQYF. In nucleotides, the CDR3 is TGTGCCAGCAGCTTCGGACTCCCCAGCTACGAGCAGTACTTC.

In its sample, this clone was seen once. The chain's CDR3 is CSVEGEETQYF. CDR3 DNA sequence: TGCAGTGTCGAAGGGGAAGAGACCCAGTACTTC. The chain carries TRBV20-1 and TRBJ2-5, with D possibly TRBD1 on 5 matching bases. Deletions cut 7 bases from V and 3 bases from J, with 9 bases between. The length of the CDR3 is 11 residues. CDR1 and CDR2 from the germline V gene are DFQATT and SNEGSKA (reference sequence).

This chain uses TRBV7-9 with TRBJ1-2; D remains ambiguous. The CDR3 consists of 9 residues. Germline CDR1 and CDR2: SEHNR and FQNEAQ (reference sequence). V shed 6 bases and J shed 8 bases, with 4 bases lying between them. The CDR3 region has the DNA TGTGCCAGCAGGAAGGGCTACACCTTC. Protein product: CASRKGYTF.

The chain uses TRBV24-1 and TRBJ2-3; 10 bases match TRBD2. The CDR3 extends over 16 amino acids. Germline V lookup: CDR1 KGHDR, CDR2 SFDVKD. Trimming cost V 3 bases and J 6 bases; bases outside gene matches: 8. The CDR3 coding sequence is TGTGCCACCAGTGATAGGAGCGGGGGGGCCTATGATACGCAGTATTTT. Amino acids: CATSDRSGGAYDTQYF.

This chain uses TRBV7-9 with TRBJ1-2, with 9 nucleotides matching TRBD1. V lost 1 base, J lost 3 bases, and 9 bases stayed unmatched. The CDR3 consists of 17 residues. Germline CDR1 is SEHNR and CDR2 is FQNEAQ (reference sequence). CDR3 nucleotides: TGTGCCAGCAGCTTAGTACAGGGGGCTCTTAGGGACTATGGCTACACCTTC. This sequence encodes CASSLVQGALRDYGYTF.